One sample yielded the 24 T cell receptor beta chains listed below, sequenced in a study of OX40 agonist ivuxolimab in advanced cancers. Sequenced by immunoSEQ multiplex PCR; TCRdb stores in-frame clones only, minus some. The data hold tens of thousands of clones, with 82% observed a single time. Here the sequenced sample was CD4+ or CD8+ T cells sorted from blood, taken in a trial of the OX40 agonist ivuxolimab. The receptor source for this set is an adult with an advanced solid tumor such as melanoma, head and neck, liver or kidney cancer.

This chain connects TRBV6-6 to TRBJ2-1; D may correspond to TRBD1 or TRBD2 (5 bases each). This CDR3 is 14 amino acids long. V lost 0 bases, J lost 9 bases, and 12 bases lay in between. Germline V gives CDR1 MNHNY, CDR2 SVGAGI (reference sequence). For the CDR3, the DNA is TGTGCCAGCAGTTACTCAGGGACCCCCAGTGAGCAGTTCTTC. This translates into CASSYSGTPSEQFF.

The chain carries TRBV6-5 and TRBJ2-7; D might be TRBD1 (5 bases). CDR1 is MNHEY, CDR2 SVGAGI, per germline. This CDR3 region has 16 residues. Trimming removed 2 bases from V and 0 bases from J, with 14 bases in between. In DNA form, the CDR3 reads TGTGCCAGCAGTTACCAGGGCAGCTCAATCTCCTACGAGCAGTACTTC. This gives the protein CASSYQGSSISYEQYF.

The V call is TRBV15, the J call TRBJ1-4; D may be TRBD1 (5 bases). CDR1 is LNHNV and CDR2 is YYDKDF in the germline V gene (reference sequence). V was cut by 1 base and J by 6 bases, with 12 bases left in between. CDR3 size: 15 residues. The CDR3 spells CATSRATGSYEKLFF. The CDR3 region has the DNA TGTGCCACCAGCAGAGCAACAGGAAGCTATGAAAAACTGTTTTTT.

J is TRBJ1-4 and V is TRBV10-2; 7 bases agree with TRBD1. The CDR3 runs to 12 residues. Losses at the gene ends were 5 bases for V and 7 bases for J; bases not matched to a gene: 1. From germline, CDR1 is WSHSY and CDR2 SAAADI. As DNA, the CDR3 is TGCGCCAGCAGTCCAGGGGGTGAAAAACTGTTTTTT. Its translation: CASSPGGEKLFF.

The CDR3 DNA follows: TGCGCCAGCAGCCAAGAAGGAGGGTACCGTCCTAACTCCTACGAGCAGTACTTC. Its protein product is CASSQEGGYRPNSYEQYF. The chain has TRBV4-1 and TRBJ2-7; perhaps TRBD2 as D (6 bases). With 0 bases removed from V and 0 bases from J, the gap between germline ends came to 18 bases. The CDR3 runs to 18 residues. Germline V CDR1 and CDR2: MGHRA, YSYEKL.

The chain couples TRBV28 to TRBJ2-4, with D hard to call. The germline V gene has CDR1 MDHEN and CDR2 SYDVKM. Trimming took off 2 bases at V and 9 bases at J, with 8 bases between the two ends. The CDR3 spans 12 residues. The CDR3 sequence is CASSLARGIQYF. The DNA for the CDR3 is TGTGCCAGCAGTTTAGCGAGAGGCATTCAGTACTTC.

The chain recombines TRBV6-1 with TRBJ1-3; D is unresolved. Germline CDR1 and CDR2: MNHNS and SASEGT. V was pared by 4 bases and J by 4 bases, with 26 bases between. CDR3 length equals 19 residues. The CDR3 loop reads CASSATAGTRTSKGNTIYF. The CDR3, as DNA: TGTGCCAGCAGTGCAACCGCAGGAACCCGGACGTCTAAGGGAAACACCATATATTTT.

The rearrangement links TRBV7-9 to TRBJ2-5; D might be TRBD1 (6 bases). The J call may be faulty, since TRBJ2-7 better matches the DNA end. Germline CDR1 SEHNR, CDR2 FQNEAQ (reference sequence). The CDR3 consists of 13 residues. In DNA, the CDR3 is TGTGCCACCCAAAAGACAGGCGTCTCCGAGCAGTACTTC. This translates into CATQKTGVSEQYF.

V and J are TRBV6-1 and TRBJ1-1, with no clear D. V was cut by 3 bases and J by 3 bases, with 8 bases left in between. The CDR3 loop spans 13 amino acids. The V gene's germline CDR1 is MNHNS and CDR2 SASEGT. The CDR3, as DNA: TGTGCCAGCAGTGAGTTTAGAGACACTGAAGCTTTCTTT. Translation gives CASSEFRDTEAFF.

This rearrangement joins TRBV6-6 to TRBJ1-2; TRBD1 matches at 11 bases. This CDR3 is built from 14 residues. Germline V lookup: CDR1 MNHNY, CDR2 SVGAGI (reference sequence). Losses at the gene ends were 6 bases for V and 5 bases for J; bases not matched to a gene: 5. In DNA form, the CDR3 reads TGTGCCAGCAGGAGGGGGACAGGGGGTTATGGCTACACCTTC. As protein: CASRRGTGGYGYTF.

The chain links TRBV5-4 to TRBJ1-2, with unresolved D. V shed 0 bases and J shed 0 bases, with 12 bases lying between them. This CDR3 has 16 residues. Germline loops: CDR1 SGHNT, CDR2 YYREEE (reference sequence). CDR3 loop: CASSLARQSTNYGYTF. CDR3 bases: TGTGCCAGCAGCTTGGCACGGCAGTCAACTAACTATGGCTACACCTTC.

This chain connects TRBV4-1 to TRBJ1-4, with D possibly TRBD1 on 5 matching bases. CDR1 and CDR2 (germline): MGHRA, YSYEKL. V was cut by 0 bases and J by 8 bases, with 13 bases left in between. CDR3 length: 15 residues. The CDR3 is CASSQDGKGLEKLFF. The CDR3, as DNA: TGCGCCAGCAGCCAAGATGGAAAGGGGCTCGAAAAACTGTTTTTT.

CDR3 DNA sequence: TGCGCCAGCAGCGTGACAGGGGACTATGGCTACACCTTC. The encoded protein is CASSVTGDYGYTF. The chain uses TRBV10-2 and TRBJ1-2; 8 bases are a match to TRBD1. This CDR3 is built from 13 residues. CDR1 WSHSY and CDR2 SAAADI come from the germline V gene. The junction had 3 bases not matched to a gene; V was cut back by 6 bases and J by 3 bases.

V usage is TRBV19 and J usage is TRBJ1-1, with 9 bases identical to TRBD1. The CDR3 loop spans 15 amino acids. Trimming at V came to 6 bases and at J to 5 bases, leaving 10 bases not matched to a gene. The germline V gene encodes CDR1 LNHDA and CDR2 SQIVND (reference sequence). CDR3: CASRGQGVIGTEAFF. CDR3 DNA sequence: TGTGCCAGTAGGGGACAGGGTGTGATAGGGACTGAAGCTTTCTTT.

The chain combines TRBV7-3 with TRBJ2-3; TRBD2 is a possible D gene (7 bases). From germline, CDR1 is SGHTA and CDR2 FQGTGA. Trimming took 2 bases from V and 3 from J, leaving 12 bases between them. The CDR3 runs to 15 residues. CDR3 region: CASSLAGAGTDTQYF. The CDR3 bases are TGTGCCAGCAGCTTAGCGGGGGCGGGGACAGATACGCAGTATTTT.

The V and J genes are TRBV5-4 and TRBJ2-1; the match to TRBD2 covers 7 bases. Germline assignment: CDR1 SGHNT and CDR2 YYREEE (reference sequence). Trimming took 5 bases from V and 8 from J; bases not matched to a gene: 13. The CDR3 loop spans 15 amino acids. CDR3: CASSESAGFNDEQFF. In DNA form, the CDR3 reads TGTGCCAGCAGTGAGTCAGCGGGATTTAACGATGAGCAGTTCTTC.

By its share, this clone is medium-sized. CDR3 sequence reads: CASSPLQGRNQPQHF. The CDR3 DNA follows: TGTGCCAGCAGCCCACTACAGGGGCGCAATCAGCCCCAGCATTTT. This chain uses TRBV7-6 with TRBJ1-5; 7 positions agree with TRBD1. Germline trimming cut 5 bases from V and 2 bases from J; bases unmatched to any gene: 6. The germline gives CDR1 SGHVS, CDR2 FNYEAQ. This CDR3 region has 15 residues.

The V and J genes are TRBV18 and TRBJ2-1; TRBD2 matches at 11 bases. V gave up 5 bases and J gave up 3 bases; unmatched junction bases: 3. The CDR3 runs 15 residues. Germline V gene data show CDR1 as KGHSH and CDR2 as LQKENI. The CDR3 coding sequence is TGTGCCAGCTCAAGGACTAGCGGGCGCTACAATGAGCAGTTCTTC. As protein: CASSRTSGRYNEQFF.

This chain joins TRBV5-6 and TRBJ2-5, with 9 bases aligning to TRBD2. The CDR3 totals 15 residues. V lost 2 bases, J lost 4 bases, and 6 bases stayed unmatched. The V gene's germline CDR1 is SGHDT and CDR2 YYEEEE. The CDR3 region is CASSLAGGSGETQYF. DNA of the CDR3: TGTGCCAGCAGCTTAGCGGGGGGCTCGGGAGAGACCCAGTACTTC.

The chain combines TRBV23-1 with TRBJ2-7, with D possibly TRBD1 on 5 matching bases. TRBV23-1 is an ORF, with its function uncertain. Trimming took 1 base from V and 3 from J, leaving 13 bases between them. The CDR3 length is 15 residues. For the CDR3, the DNA is TGCGCCAGCAGTCAATGCTCCAGGGTTCTCTACGAGCAGTACTTC. Residues: CASSQCSRVLYEQYF.

This clone was observed a few times. The chain has TRBV29-1 and TRBJ2-7; TRBD2 matches at 13 bases. V trimming: 7 bases; J trimming: 0 bases; junction bases outside the gene matches: 0. CDR1 SQVTM and CDR2 ANQGSEA come from the germline V gene. CDR3 size: 13 residues. Written as DNA, the CDR3 is TGCAGCGGGACTAGCGGGAGCTCCTACGAGCAGTACTTC. Its protein product is CSGTSGSSYEQYF.

This sequence joins TRBV15 and TRBJ1-4; D remains ambiguous. Trimming removed 0 bases at V and 3 bases at J, with 5 bases between. Germline V gene data show CDR1 as LNHNV and CDR2 as YYDKDF (reference sequence). CDR3 length: 14 residues. For the CDR3, the DNA is TGTGCCACCAGCAGAGACGGGTCTAATGAAAAACTGTTTTTT. Translated, it gives CATSRDGSNEKLFF.

For the CDR3, the DNA is TGTGCCAGCAGTCGACAGGGGGCTCCCTACGAGCAGTACTTC. The encoded protein is CASSRQGAPYEQYF. The chain recombines TRBV6-5 with TRBJ2-7; 10 bases match TRBD1. Per germline, CDR1 MNHEY and CDR2 SVGAGI. The ends lost 5 bases at V and 2 bases at J; junction bases unmatched: 3. This CDR3 comprises 14 residues.

The chain employs TRBV30 and TRBJ2-7, with D possibly being TRBD2 (5 bases). The CDR3 extends over 15 amino acids. The germline V gene has CDR1 GTSNPN and CDR2 SVGIG (reference sequence). V lost 2 bases to trimming and J lost 3 bases, with 17 bases between them. CDR3 region: CAWSHLAQPDYEQYF. CDR3 in DNA: TGTGCCTGGAGTCATCTAGCTCAGCCCGACTACGAGCAGTACTTC.